This record concerns one T cell receptor beta chain sequence. Only in-frame clones appear in the TCRdb table, and some are missing; sequencing was by immunoSEQ multiplex PCR. The data hold roughly 120,000 clones, with around 80% observed a single time. This sample is drawn from a study of blood T cell repertoires in COVID-19. CDR1 MDHEN and CDR2 SYDVKM come from the germline V gene. This CDR3 region has 15 residues. Trimming removed 5 bases from V and 7 bases from J; junction bases left unmatched: 9. The source of this sequence is a man between 65 and 85 years old with active or convalescent COVID-19. Sequencing was done on a sample of peripheral blood. The V and J genes are TRBV28 and TRBJ2-1, with TRBD2 matching 9 bases. The CDR3, as DNA: TGTGCCAGCAGTAATGATAGCGGGAGTATTAATGAGCAGTTCTTC. It encodes CASSNDSGSINEQFF.